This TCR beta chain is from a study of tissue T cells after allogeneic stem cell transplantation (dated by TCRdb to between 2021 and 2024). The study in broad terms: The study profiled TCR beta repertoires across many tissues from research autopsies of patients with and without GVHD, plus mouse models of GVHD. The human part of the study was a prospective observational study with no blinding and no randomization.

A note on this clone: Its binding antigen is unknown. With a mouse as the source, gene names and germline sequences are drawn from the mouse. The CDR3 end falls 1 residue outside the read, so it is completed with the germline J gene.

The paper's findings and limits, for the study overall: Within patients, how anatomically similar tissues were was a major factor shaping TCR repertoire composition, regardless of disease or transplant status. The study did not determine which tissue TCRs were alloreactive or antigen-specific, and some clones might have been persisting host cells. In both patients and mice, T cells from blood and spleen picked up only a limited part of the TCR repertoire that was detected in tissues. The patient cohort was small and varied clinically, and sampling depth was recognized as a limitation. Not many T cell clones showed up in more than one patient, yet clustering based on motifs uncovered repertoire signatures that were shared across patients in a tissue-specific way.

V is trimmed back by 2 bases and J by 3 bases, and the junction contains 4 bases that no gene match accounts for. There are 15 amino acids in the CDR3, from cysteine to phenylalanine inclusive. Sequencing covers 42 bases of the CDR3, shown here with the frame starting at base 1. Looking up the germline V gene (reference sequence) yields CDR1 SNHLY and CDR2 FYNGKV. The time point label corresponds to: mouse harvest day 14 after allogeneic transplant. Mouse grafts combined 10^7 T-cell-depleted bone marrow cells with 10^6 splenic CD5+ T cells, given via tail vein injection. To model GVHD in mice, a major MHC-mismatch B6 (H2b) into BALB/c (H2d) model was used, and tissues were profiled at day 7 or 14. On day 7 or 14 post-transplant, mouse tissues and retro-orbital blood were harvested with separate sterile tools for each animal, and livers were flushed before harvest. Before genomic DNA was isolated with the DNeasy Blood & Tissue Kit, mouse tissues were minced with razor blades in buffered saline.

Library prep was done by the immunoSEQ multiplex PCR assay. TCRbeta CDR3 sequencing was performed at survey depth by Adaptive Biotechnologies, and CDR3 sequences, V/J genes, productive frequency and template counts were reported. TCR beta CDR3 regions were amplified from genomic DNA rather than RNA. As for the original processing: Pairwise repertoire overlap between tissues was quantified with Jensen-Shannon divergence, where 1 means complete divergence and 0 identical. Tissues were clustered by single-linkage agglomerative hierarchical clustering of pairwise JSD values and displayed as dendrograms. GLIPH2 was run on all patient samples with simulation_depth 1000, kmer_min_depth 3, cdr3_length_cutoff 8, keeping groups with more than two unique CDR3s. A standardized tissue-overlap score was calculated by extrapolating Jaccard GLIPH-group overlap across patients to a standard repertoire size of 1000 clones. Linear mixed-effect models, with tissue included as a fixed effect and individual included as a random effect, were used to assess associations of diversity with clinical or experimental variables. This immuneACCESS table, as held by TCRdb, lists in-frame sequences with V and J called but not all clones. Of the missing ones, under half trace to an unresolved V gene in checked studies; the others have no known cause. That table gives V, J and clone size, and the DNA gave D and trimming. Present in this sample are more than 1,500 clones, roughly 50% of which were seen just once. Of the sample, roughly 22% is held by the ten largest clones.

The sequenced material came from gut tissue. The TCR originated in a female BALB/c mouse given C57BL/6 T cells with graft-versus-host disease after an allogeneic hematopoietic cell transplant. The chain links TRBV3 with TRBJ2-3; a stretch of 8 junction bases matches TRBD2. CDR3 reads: CASSLRSGGAETLYF. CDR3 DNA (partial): TGTGCCAGCAGCTTAAGGTCTGGGGGGGCAGAAACGCTGTAT.